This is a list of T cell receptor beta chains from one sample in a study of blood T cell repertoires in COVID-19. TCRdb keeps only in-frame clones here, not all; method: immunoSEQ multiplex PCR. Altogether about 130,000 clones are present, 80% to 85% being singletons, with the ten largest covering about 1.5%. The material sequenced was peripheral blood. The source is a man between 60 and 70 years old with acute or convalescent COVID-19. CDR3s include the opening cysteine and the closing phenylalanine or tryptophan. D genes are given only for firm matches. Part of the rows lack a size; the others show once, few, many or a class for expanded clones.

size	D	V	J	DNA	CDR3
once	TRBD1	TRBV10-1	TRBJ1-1	TGCGCCAGCAGTGAGGGCAGGGGGACCACTGAAGCTTTCTTT	CASSEGRGTTEAFF
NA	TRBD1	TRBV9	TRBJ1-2	TGTGCCAGCAGCAAACGACAGGGGTCGAGTGGCTACACCTTC	CASSKRQGSSGYTF
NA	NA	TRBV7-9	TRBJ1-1	TGTGCCAGCAGCTTACTCGCAGGTGGCACTGAAGCTTTCTTT	CASSLLAGGTEAFF
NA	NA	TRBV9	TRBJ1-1	TGTGCCAGCAGCGTAGACCCGGGCGGGGTGAACACTGAAGCTTTCTTT	CASSVDPGGVNTEAFF
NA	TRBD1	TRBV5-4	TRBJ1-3	TGTGCCAACGATAGGACAGGGGGCTTCGACACCATATATTTT	CANDRTGGFDTIYF
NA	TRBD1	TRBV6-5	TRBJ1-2	TGTGCCAGCAGTTATACAGGGGACTATGGCTACACCTTC	CASSYTGDYGYTF
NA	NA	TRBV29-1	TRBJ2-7	TGCAGCGTTGAAAAGGGACAAACGACGACCTACGAGCAGTACTTC	CSVEKGQTTTYEQYF
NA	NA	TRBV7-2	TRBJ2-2	TGTGCCAGCAGCTTACTAGCCCCCGGGGAGCTGTTTTTT	CASSLLAPGELFF
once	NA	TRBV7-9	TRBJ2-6	TGTGCCAGCAGCGCCGCAACAGGGAAAGGGGCCAACGTCCTGACTTTC	CASSAATGKGANVLTF
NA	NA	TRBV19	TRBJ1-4	TGTGCCAGTAGGCACCAGGAAGCAACTAATGAAAAACTGTTTTTT	CASRHQEATNEKLFF
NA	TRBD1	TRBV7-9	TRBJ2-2	TGTGCCAGCAGCTTAGAGGCAGGGGGCACCGGGGAGCTGTTTTTT	CASSLEAGGTGELFF
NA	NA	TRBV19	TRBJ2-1	TGTGCCAGTAGCGGGCATAGGGGCTCCTACAATGAGCAGTTCTTC	CASSGHRGSYNEQFF
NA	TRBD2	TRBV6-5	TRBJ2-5	TGTGCCAGCAGTTATGGTACAGCGGGGGCAATCGGGACCCAGTACTTC	CASSYGTAGAIGTQYF
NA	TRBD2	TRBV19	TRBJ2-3	TGTGCCAGTAGTATTAGACTAGCGGGCACAGATACGCAGTATTTT	CASSIRLAGTDTQYF
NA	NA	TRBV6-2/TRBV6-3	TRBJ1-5	TGTGCCAGCAGTTATTCGGGGCCCCAGCATTTT	CASSYSGPQHF
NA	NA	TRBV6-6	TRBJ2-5	TGTGCCAGCAGTTATCAGGGGAGGGATGAGACCCAGTACTTC	CASSYQGRDETQYF
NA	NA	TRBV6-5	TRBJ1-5	TGTGCCAGCAACGCGGCGGGGGGTAGCAATCAGCCCCAGCATTTT	CASNAAGGSNQPQHF
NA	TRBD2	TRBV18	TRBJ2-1	TGTGCCAGCTCACCCGTAGCGGGGGGGGTTGAGCAGTTCTTC	CASSPVAGGVEQFF
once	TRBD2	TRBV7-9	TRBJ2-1	TGTGCCAGCAGCAGAGCTAGCGGGGGGTCCCCGCGGGCCACCTCCTACAATGAGCAGTTCTTC	CASSRASGGSPRATSYNEQFF
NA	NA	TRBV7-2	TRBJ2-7	TGTGCCAGCAGCTTAGGAAGGTACAGGCCCTACGAGCAGTACTTC	CASSLGRYRPYEQYF
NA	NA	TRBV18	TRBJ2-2	TGTGCCAGCTCACCTATGGTGCTAACTAGTACCGGGGAGCTGTTTTTT	CASSPMVLTSTGELFF
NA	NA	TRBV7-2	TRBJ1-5	TGTGCCAGCAGCCCAACCGCCGGGTATCAGCCCCAGCATTTT	CASSPTAGYQPQHF
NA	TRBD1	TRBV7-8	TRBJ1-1	TGTGCCAGCAGCTGGGGGACAGTGAACACTGAAGCTTTCTTT	CASSWGTVNTEAFF
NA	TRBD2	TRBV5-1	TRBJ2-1	TGCGCCAGCAGCTTAACCGGGACTATGCACAATGAGCAGTTCTTC	CASSLTGTMHNEQFF
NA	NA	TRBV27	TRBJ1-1	TGTGCCAGCAGTTCCAGGTATATGAACACTGAAGCTTTCTTT	CASSSRYMNTEAFF
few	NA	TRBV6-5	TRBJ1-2	TGTGCCAGCAGTTCTAAGGGGGGGTACTATGGCTACACCTTC	CASSSKGGYYGYTF
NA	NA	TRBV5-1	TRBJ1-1	TGCGCCAGCAGCTACCTCAGGGGTGGCACTGAAGCTTTCTTT	CASSYLRGGTEAFF